This note documents a single T cell receptor (beta chain) sequence. This record comes from a study of OX40 agonist ivuxolimab in advanced cancers. The CDR3 contains 12 residues. V was clipped by 5 bases and J by 10 bases, with 12 bases between them. The germline CDR1 and CDR2 sequences are SEHNR and FQNEAQ (reference sequence). This table comes from immunoSEQ multiplex PCR, and its TCRdb copy is limited to in-frame clones, with some not included. This table has 40,000 or so clones, more than 75% appearing once. The J gene is TRBJ2-1, the V gene TRBV7-9, with D possibly TRBD2 on 6 matching bases. The origin of this receptor is an adult with an advanced solid tumor such as melanoma, head and neck, liver or kidney cancer. The specimen comprised CD4+ or CD8+ T cells sorted from blood, sampled in a trial of the OX40 agonist ivuxolimab. The CDR3 bases are TGTGCCAGCAGCCCCCAACGGGGGGAGCAGTTCTTC. Translation gives CASSPQRGEQFF. Looking up the rest from reference TRBV7-9 and TRBJ2-1 gives the full variable domain: DTGVSQNPRHKITKRGQNVTFRCDPISEHNRLYWYRQTLGQGPEFLTYFQNEAQLEKSRLLSDRFSAERPKGSFSTLEIQRTEQGDSAMYLCASSPQRGEQFFGPGTRLTVL.